These 5 T cell receptor beta chains were sequenced from one sample in a study of T cells after posttransplantation cyclophosphamide (dated by TCRdb to 2016 to 2018). Libraries were prepared through the immunoSEQ multiplex PCR assay. TCRdb limited this immuneACCESS table to in-frame rearrangements with V and J called. A share of clones is missing; checked studies link under half to unresolved V genes, and the rest is unexplained. The sample yields tens of thousands of clones; 86% were counted once. The ten largest clones represent less than 3.5% of the sample. Sequencing used PBMCs. These receptors were obtained from a man under 40 with a blood cancer, CMV-positive, and with a related stem cell donor.

This chain links TRBV5-4 with TRBJ2-3; the match to TRBD2 covers 7 bases. V dropped 0 bases and J dropped 0; count of bases not matched to a gene: 13. The CDR3 runs 19 residues. Germline CDR1 reads SGHNT; CDR2 reads YYREEE (reference sequence). The chain's CDR3 is CASSLVLSGNPLSTDTQYF. In DNA form, the CDR3 reads TGTGCCAGCAGCTTGGTATTGAGCGGGAATCCCCTTAGCACAGATACGCAGTATTTT. Based on the CDR3 plus reference TRBV5-4 and TRBJ2-3, the full variable domain is ETGVTQSPTHLIKTRGQQVTLRCSSQSGHNTVSWYQQALGQGPQFIFQYYREEENGRGNFPPRFSGLQFPNYSSELNVNALELDDSALYLCASSLVLSGNPLSTDTQYFGPGTRLTVL.

The chain uses TRBV12-2 and TRBJ2-5; the D call TRBD1 from the table was never checked on the DNA. TRBV12-2 is labeled a pseudogene. The CDR3 totals 15 residues. Written as DNA, the CDR3 is TGTGCAAGTCGCCGACTCGGGACAGCCCCCAGTGAGCAGTACTTC. It codes for CASRRLGTAPSEQYF.

The J gene is TRBJ2-7, the V gene TRBV5-4, with D possibly matching TRBD2 (7 bases). The germline V gene encodes CDR1 SGHNT and CDR2 YYREEE (reference sequence). This CDR3 is 15 amino acids long. Trimming left V 0 bases short and J 3 bases short, with 13 bases between. The CDR3 DNA reads TGTGCCAGCAGCTTGGGGGGGGGCCGGGACTACGAGCAGTACTTC. It codes for CASSLGGGRDYEQYF.

The chain employs TRBV28 and TRBJ1-2; D call uncertain. Per germline, CDR1 MDHEN and CDR2 SYDVKM. The germline V and J ends were trimmed by 7 bases and 8 bases, with 17 bases remaining between them. The CDR3 runs to 13 residues. The CDR3 loop reads CASIAGQPRGYTF. The CDR3 DNA sequence: TGTGCCAGCATCGCAGGTCAGCCTCGAGGCTACACCTTC.

The CDR3 sequence: CASSFSGGNEQFF. The CDR3 DNA reads TGCGCCAGCAGCTTTTCAGGGGGGAATGAGCAGTTCTTC. The rearrangement links TRBV5-1 to TRBJ2-1, with TRBD1 as a possible D gene (7 bases). The CDR3 runs 13 residues. Trimming removed 2 bases from V and 7 bases from J, with 10 bases in between. CDR1 and CDR2 from the germline V gene are SGHRS and YFSETQ. Variable domain in full (rest from reference TRBV5-1 and TRBJ2-1): KAGVTQTPRYLIKTRGQQVTLSCSPISGHRSVSWYQQTPGQGLQFLFEYFSETQRNKGNFPGRFSGRQFSNSRSEMNVSTLELGDSALYLCASSFSGGNEQFFGPGTRLTVL.